The clone carrying this T cell receptor (beta chain) appeared a single time. Its antigen is unknown. The assay was immunoSEQ multiplex PCR, and TCRdb's table has in-frame clones only and misses some. The sample lists 4,000 to 5,500 clones, about 96% occurring once. The source of the sample is a study of monozygotic twins with cystic fibrosis. Study background: With about 15 PCR cycles, barcoded libraries came from approximately 2.8 micrograms of fragmented DNA. Study observations and caveats: Monozygotic CF twin pairs shared significantly more nucleotide-identical clonotypes than unrelated CF individuals did. In this small cohort, shared CDR3 numbers showed no association with age, concordance or disease severity. J usage was most co-twin-similar in 8 of 16 pairs, V in 13.

Sequencing was carried out using blood. The TCR sequence derives from a boy aged 2 to 10 with cystic fibrosis.

The CDR3: CASSPGTTNEKLFF. The CDR3, as DNA: TGTGCCAGCAGCCCCGGGACAACTAATGAAAAACTGTTTTTT. V is TRBV5-4 and J is TRBJ1-4; no reliable D call. Trimming stripped 4 bases from V and 0 bases from J, with 7 bases between. Per germline, CDR1 SGHNT and CDR2 YYREEE (reference sequence). The CDR3 totals 14 residues.